The T cell receptor (beta chain) under discussion was sequenced for a study of cytomegalovirus exposure and HLA in healthy donors. The data were produced by immunoSEQ multiplex PCR, yet TCRdb's version contains in-frame clones alone and is incomplete. The profile shows 80,000 to 100,000 clones, roughly 88% of them singletons. The CDR3 is made up of 14 amino acids. The germline V gene encodes CDR1 SGDLS and CDR2 YYNGEE. V lost 3 bases, J lost 1 base, and 10 bases lay in between. V is TRBV9 and J is TRBJ1-1; D gene unclear. Sequenced input: PBMCs. The clonotype was recovered from a man aged 25 to 45 in good health and CMV-seronegative. CDR3 protein: CASSAGGKNTEAFF. CDR3 in DNA: TGTGCCAGCAGCGCCGGAGGAAAGAACACTGAAGCTTTCTTT.